A single sample gave rise to the 2 T cell receptor beta chains below, sequenced in a study of blood T cells in healthy people across ages (dated by TCRdb to about 2015). Receptor libraries were prepared by 5' RACE. TCRdb shows the sequencer as Illumina HiSeq 2500. A second PCR of 7 to 11 cycles was run with a J-beta primer mix and a sample-barcoded 5' primer. TCRdb trimmed the raw reads at Q25, called clones with MiXCR and kept productive beta chains. Each record represents a unique CDR3 protein, reported with the most common genes and DNA among its rows. The sample table shows some 920,000 distinct CDR3 sequences, and roughly 50% are seen once. About 20% of the sample is taken by the ten largest. Sequencing was done on a sample of blood. The receptors here all came from a woman aged 60 to 75 in good health.

V is TRBV4-3 and J is TRBJ2-1; D might be TRBD2 (6 bases). CDR3 length equals 16 residues. Trimming took off 6 bases at V and 9 bases at J, with 24 bases between the two ends. Germline V gene sequence: CDR1 LGHNA, CDR2 YSLEER. The CDR3 here is CASSQKTGTPEIEQFF. The CDR3 DNA reads TGCGCCAGCAGTCAGAAAACGGGGACTCCCGAGATTGAGCAGTTCTTC.

The CDR3 loop reads CASSLVPGAFSTDTQYF. In DNA form, the CDR3 reads TGTGCCAGCAGCTTAGTACCGGGAGCCTTTAGCACAGATACGCAGTATTTT. The genes are TRBV7-2 and TRBJ2-3; maybe TRBD2 (6 bases). V was cut by 1 base and J by 0 bases, with 14 bases left in between. The CDR3 runs 17 residues. CDR1 SGHTA and CDR2 FQGNSA come from the germline V gene.